Shown below are 7 T cell receptor beta chains from a single sample sequenced in a study of Ad26.COV2.S vaccination and SARS-CoV-2 variants. As to treatment: roughly 20 received Ad26.COV2.S at low or high dose, single or two shots; several received placebo; per-sample allocation not given. Repertoires come from day 63 after the first vaccine or placebo injection. The repertoire was sequenced with immunoSEQ multiplex PCR; TCRdb's copy has only in-frame clones and lacks some. Of some 340,000 clones listed, 86% are singletons. Sequencing was performed on peripheral blood, taken in a trial of Ad26.COV2.S vaccine versus placebo. The receptor source for this set is a person between 18 and 59 years old who received the Ad26.COV2.S COVID-19 vaccine or a placebo.

V gene TRBV30 combines with J gene TRBJ1-3; D is ambiguous. CDR3 length: 14 residues. V lost 3 bases and J lost 0, with 9 bases in between. Germline CDR1 is GTSNPN and CDR2 is SVGIG (reference sequence). The CDR3 DNA follows: TGTGCCTGGAGGGGGAAGGGCTCTGGAAACACCATATATTTT. Translated: CAWRGKGSGNTIYF.

V and J are TRBV11-2 and TRBJ1-3, with 7 bases lining up with TRBD1. Unmatched junction bases numbered 9, after V lost 3 bases and J lost 1 base. The length of the CDR3 is 17 residues. Germline CDR1 reads SGHAT; CDR2 reads FQNNGV. CDR3 nucleotide sequence: TGTGCCAGCAGCTTCCCAAGAGGACAGGCTTCTGGAAACACCATATATTTT. As protein: CASSFPRGQASGNTIYF.

The rearrangement links TRBV5-1 to TRBJ1-5; the D is unclear. Trimming shortened V by 3 bases and J by 7 bases, and 11 bases separated the two germline ends. Germline V gene data show CDR1 as SGHRS and CDR2 as YFSETQ. CDR3 length: 13 residues. CDR3 sequence: CASSWVSGQPQHF. The CDR3 nucleotides read TGCGCCAGCAGCTGGGTCTCGGGGCAGCCCCAGCATTTT.

The V call is TRBV9, the J call TRBJ2-2; D is possibly TRBD1 or TRBD2 (5 bases each). The CDR3 is 15 amino acids. CDR1 SGDLS and CDR2 YYNGEE come from the germline V gene. V was trimmed by 0 bases and J by 5 bases, leaving 11 bases between them. The CDR3 region is CASSVVGVGTGELFF. CDR3 coding DNA: TGTGCCAGCAGCGTAGTGGGGGTAGGAACCGGGGAGCTGTTTTTT.

This clone was detected once. The rearrangement links TRBV27 to TRBJ2-5; D is uncertain. Trimming took off 1 base at V and 5 bases at J, with 14 bases between the two ends. Germline lookup yields CDR1 MNHEY and CDR2 SMNVEV (reference sequence). The CDR3 contains 15 residues. The CDR3 bases are TGTGCCAGCAGTTTATACCCCGGCAACCGGGAGACCCAGTACTTC. Translated, it gives CASSLYPGNRETQYF.

The CDR3 DNA reads as TGTGCCAGCACCCGGGGGGTAAATAATGGCTACACCTTC. Translating it yields CASTRGVNNGYTF. The gene calls are TRBV6-5 and TRBJ1-2; possibly TRBD1 for D (5 bases). Deletions cut 7 bases from V and 6 bases from J, with 15 bases between. The germline V gene encodes CDR1 MNHEY and CDR2 SVGAGI. This CDR3 has 13 amino acids.

The chain uses TRBV18 and TRBJ1-2; D not resolved. There are 14 residues in the CDR3. Germline assignment: CDR1 KGHSH and CDR2 LQKENI. V lost 2 bases to trimming and J lost 4 bases, with 11 bases between them. The CDR3 DNA reads TGTGCCAGCTCACCAGGCGGGGAGGGCTATGGCTACACCTTC. It translates to CASSPGGEGYGYTF.